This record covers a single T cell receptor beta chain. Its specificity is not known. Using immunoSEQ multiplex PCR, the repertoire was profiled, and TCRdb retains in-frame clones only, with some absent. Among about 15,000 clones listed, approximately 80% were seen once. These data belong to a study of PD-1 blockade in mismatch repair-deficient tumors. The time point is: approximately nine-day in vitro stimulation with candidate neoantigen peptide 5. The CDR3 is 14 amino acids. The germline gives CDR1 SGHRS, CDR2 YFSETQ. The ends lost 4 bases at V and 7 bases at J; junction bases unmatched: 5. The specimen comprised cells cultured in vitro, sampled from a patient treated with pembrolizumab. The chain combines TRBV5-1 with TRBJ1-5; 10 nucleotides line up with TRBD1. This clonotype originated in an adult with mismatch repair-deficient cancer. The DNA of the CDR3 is TGCGCCAGCAGCCCAGGACAGGGGGGCCAGCCCCAGCATTTT. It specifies CASSPGQGGQPQHF.